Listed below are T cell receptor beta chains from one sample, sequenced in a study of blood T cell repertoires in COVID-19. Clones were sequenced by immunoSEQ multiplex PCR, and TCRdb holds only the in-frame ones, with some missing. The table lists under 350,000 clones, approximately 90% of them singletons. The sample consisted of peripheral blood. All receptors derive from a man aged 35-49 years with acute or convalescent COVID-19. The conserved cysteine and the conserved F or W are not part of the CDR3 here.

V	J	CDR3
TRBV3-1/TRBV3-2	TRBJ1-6	ASSQDRTGPNSPLH
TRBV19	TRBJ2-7	ASSPIRTGEQY
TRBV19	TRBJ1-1	ASAMRTVNTEAF
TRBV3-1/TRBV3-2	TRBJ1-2	ASSYSGTGGDYGYT
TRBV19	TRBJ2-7	ASSSRGRNYEQY
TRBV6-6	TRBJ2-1	ASSPGQGAYNEQF
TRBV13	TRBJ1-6	ASSSGTGVKALH
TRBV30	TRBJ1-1	AWRAGTANTEAF
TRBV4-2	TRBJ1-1	ASSQDLAGGLRTEAF
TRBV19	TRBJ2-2	ASNRDSHSLNTGELF
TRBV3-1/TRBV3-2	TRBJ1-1	ASRQTALNTEAF
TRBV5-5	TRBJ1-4	ASSLGGGVSEKLF
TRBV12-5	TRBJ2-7	ASGPPSGGAYEQY
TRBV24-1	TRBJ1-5	ATTFRDTLWNQPQH
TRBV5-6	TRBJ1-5	ASSLNRGRDQPQH
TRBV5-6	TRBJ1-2	ASSLLGGERGDYGYT
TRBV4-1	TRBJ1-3	ASSQVGSHSGNTIY
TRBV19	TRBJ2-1	ASSISSGNQF